One sample yielded the 10 T cell receptor beta chains listed below, sequenced in a study of cytomegalovirus exposure and HLA in healthy donors. Primers: 60 Vbeta forward and 13 Jbeta reverse. The method was immunoSEQ multiplex PCR; TCRdb's version includes in-frame clones alone and lacks a portion of them. The data contain around 140,000 clones, more than 70% of them singletons. The specimen was PBMCs. All receptors come from a male donor in good health and CMV-seronegative.

This CDR3 is CASSAPGLAGGHTQYF. For the CDR3, the DNA is TGTGCCAGCAGCGCACCGGGACTAGCGGGGGGCCATACGCAGTATTTT. V usage is TRBV7-2 and J usage is TRBJ2-3, with 15 bases that match TRBD2. The CDR3 consists of 16 residues. Germline V gene data show CDR1 as SGHTA and CDR2 as FQGNSA. J lost 7 bases, V lost 5 bases, and 7 bases had no gene match.

This chain uses TRBV29-1 with TRBJ2-1; 7 bases fit TRBD2. Germline assignment: CDR1 SQVTM and CDR2 ANQGSEA. Germline trimming cut 1 base from V and 4 bases from J; bases unmatched to any gene: 7. The CDR3 sequence is 15 residues long. The CDR3 coding sequence is TGCAGCGTTGAAGTTGCCCTTAGCGGGTACAATGAGCAGTTCTTC. This encodes CSVEVALSGYNEQFF.

The gene calls are TRBV6-4 and TRBJ2-3; the match to TRBD2 covers 8 bases. V shed 0 bases and J 2 bases; nucleotides not matched to a gene: 1. CDR1 is MRHNA, CDR2 SNTAGT, per germline. This CDR3 contains 15 residues. This chain's CDR3 is CASSDSGGATDTQYF. As DNA, the CDR3 is TGTGCCAGCAGTGACTCCGGGGGGGCCACAGATACGCAGTATTTT.

The CDR3 nucleotides read TGCGCCAGCAGCCAGGGGCGGCGGGGGCCCACAGATACGCAGTATTTT. Translating gives CASSQGRRGPTDTQYF. V and J are TRBV4-1 and TRBJ2-3; TRBD2 might be the D (7 bases). This CDR3 is 16 amino acids long. Germline assignment: CDR1 MGHRA and CDR2 YSYEKL. The germline V and J ends were trimmed by 3 bases and 2 bases, with 15 bases remaining between them.

The genes are TRBV9 and TRBJ2-7; 10 nucleotides match TRBD1. Trimming at V came to 5 bases and at J to 6 bases, leaving 5 bases not matched to a gene. There are 13 residues in the CDR3. The germline gives CDR1 SGDLS, CDR2 YYNGEE. The CDR3 DNA follows: TGTGCCAGCAGTGAGGGACAGGGGAGCGAGCAGTACTTC. Amino acid sequence: CASSEGQGSEQYF.

The chain uses TRBV2 and TRBJ2-5; 7 bases line up with TRBD2. Germline V gene sequence: CDR1 SNHLY, CDR2 FYNNEI. V lost 7 bases, J lost 1 base, and 6 bases stayed unmatched. This CDR3 contains 14 residues. CDR3 in amino acids: CASNKLASQETQYF. The CDR3 coding sequence is TGTGCCAGCAACAAACTAGCGTCCCAAGAGACCCAGTACTTC. Variable domain in full (rest from reference TRBV2 and TRBJ2-5): EPEVTQTPSHQVTQMGQEVILRCVPISNHLYFYWYRQILGQKVEFLVSFYNNEISEKSEIFDDQFSVERPDGSNFTLKIRSTKLEDSAMYFCASNKLASQETQYFGPGTRLLVL.

The chain has TRBV6-5 and TRBJ2-3; D may be TRBD1 (5 bases). CDR1 is MNHEY and CDR2 is SVGAGI in the germline V gene. CDR3 length: 14 amino acids. V gave up 4 bases and J gave up 2 bases, with 10 bases separating them. The DNA for the CDR3 is TGTGCCAGCAGTTTTAACAGGAACACAGATACGCAGTATTTT. Amino acids: CASSFNRNTDTQYF.

The V gene is TRBV7-3, the J gene TRBJ1-1, with TRBD1 as a possible D gene (6 bases). Germline CDR1 and CDR2: SGHTA and FQGTGA. The CDR3 has 18 amino acids. V was pared by 1 base and J by 1 base, with 19 bases between. CDR3 coding DNA: TGTGCCAGCAGCTTAAGTGGTCCTGGTCAGGGGAAGAACACTGAAGCTTTCTTT. It codes for CASSLSGPGQGKNTEAFF.

This clone was detected only a few times. The genes are TRBV5-4 and TRBJ2-3; 8 bases are shared with TRBD1. Per the germline V gene, CDR1 is SGHNT and CDR2 is YYREEE (reference sequence). This CDR3 comprises 14 residues. With V trimmed by 5 bases and J by 5 bases, 7 bases remained unmatched. The CDR3 nucleotides read TGTGCCAGCAGTTTTCAGGGGGCGGGAGATACGCAGTATTTT. Translated, it gives CASSFQGAGDTQYF.

The chain recombines TRBV6-5 with TRBJ2-1; weak D call: TRBD2 (6 bases). Trimming took off 2 bases at V and 7 bases at J, with 6 bases between the two ends. This CDR3 has 12 amino acids. Germline assignment: CDR1 MNHEY and CDR2 SVGAGI. In nucleotides, the CDR3 is TGTGCCAGCAGTTACGGAGGGAATGAGCAGTTCTTC. Protein product: CASSYGGNEQFF.